Shown below are 4 T cell receptor beta chains from a single sample sequenced in a study of cytomegalovirus exposure and HLA in healthy donors. PCR employed 60 Vbeta and 13 Jbeta primers. Data came from immunoSEQ multiplex PCR; TCRdb stores just in-frame clones and leaves some out. The data contain 100,000 or so clones, around four fifths of them singletons. The sequencing input was PBMCs. These receptors came from a young man in good health and CMV-seropositive.

This rearrangement joins TRBV10-3 to TRBJ2-7; TRBD1 matches at 8 bases. Germline CDR1 and CDR2: ENHRY and SYGVKD. This CDR3 is 12 amino acids long. V was pared by 4 bases and J by 9 bases, with 5 bases of the junction left unmatched. CDR3 residues: CAISGAGGMQYF. The CDR3, as DNA: TGTGCCATCAGTGGGGCAGGGGGCATGCAGTACTTC.

This clone was found a few times. This chain uses TRBV9 with TRBJ1-1; 8 bases agree with TRBD1. V lost 3 bases and J lost 5; bases outside the gene matches: 6. There are 14 residues in the CDR3. The germline V gene encodes CDR1 SGDLS and CDR2 YYNGEE. The CDR3 bases are TGTGCCAGCAGCGCAGGGGGCGCGGGGACTGAAGCTTTCTTT. Translated, it gives CASSAGGAGTEAFF.

The chain couples TRBV6-6 to TRBJ2-5; 8 bases line up with TRBD2. Germline CDR1 and CDR2: MNHNY and SVGAGI (reference sequence). V lost 4 bases to trimming and J lost 5 bases; unmatched junction nucleotides: 12. This CDR3 contains 16 residues. This CDR3 reads CASSSLPGGPLETQYF. CDR3 DNA: TGTGCCAGCAGTTCTCTCCCGGGGGGGCCTCTGGAGACCCAGTACTTC.

In its sample, this clone was seen a few times. J is TRBJ1-5 and V is TRBV7-2; D not resolved. Germline CDR1 is SGHTA and CDR2 is FQGNSA. The CDR3 loop spans 15 amino acids. The V end was cut by 1 base, the J end by 0 bases, with 7 bases between. The CDR3 region has the DNA TGTGCCAGCAGCTTAGGCCGGTATAGCAATCAGCCCCAGCATTTT. As protein: CASSLGRYSNQPQHF. Full variable domain (rest looked up from reference TRBV7-2 and TRBJ1-5): GAGVSQSPSNKVTEKGKDVELRCDPISGHTALYWYRQSLGQGLEFLIYFQGNSAPDKSGLPSDRFSAERTGGSVSTLTIQRTQQEDSAVYLCASSLGRYSNQPQHFGDGTRLSIL.